This T cell receptor beta chain was identified during a study of blood T cell repertoires in COVID-19. Germline trimming cut 6 bases from V and 10 bases from J; bases unmatched to any gene: 8. The germline V gene encodes CDR1 MNHNY and CDR2 SVGAGI (reference sequence). The CDR3 spans 15 residues. TCRdb keeps only in-frame clones here, not all; method: immunoSEQ multiplex PCR. The data contain 250,000 to 300,000 clones, approximately 86% of them seen just once; the ten biggest clones take up about an eighth. This clone has only one observation. Material: peripheral blood. This chain links TRBV6-6 with TRBJ1-6, with TRBD1 matching over 11 bases. The TCR sequence derives from a woman aged 70 to 79 with COVID-19, enrolled during active disease. CDR3 bases: TGTGCCAGCAGCGGCAGGACAGGGGGCACATCACCCCTCCACTTT. Its translation is CASSGRTGGTSPLHF.